The rows below give T cell receptor beta chains drawn from one sample of a study of cytomegalovirus exposure and HLA in healthy donors. TCRdb's table, derived via immunoSEQ multiplex PCR, lists solely in-frame clones and lacks some. The sample records roughly 110,000 clones, under 85% being singletons. The sequenced sample consisted of PBMCs. The receptor source for this set is a male donor in good health and CMV-seronegative. The conserved cysteine and the conserved F or W are not part of the CDR3 here.

j_call	v_call	cdr3_aa
TRBJ2-5	TRBV25-1	ASSETASGAETQY
TRBJ1-3	TRBV7-2	ASGFPAGAYGNTIY
TRBJ2-7	TRBV2	ASLAGLAGAYEQY
TRBJ1-4	TRBV5-1	ASSLQGTNEKLF
TRBJ1-2	TRBV5-4	ASSFTGARGYT
NA	TRBV15	ATSRPPSGSGYEQY
TRBJ2-7	TRBV5-1	ASSLVLTEGYEQY
TRBJ2-3	TRBV2	ASNRAGAEDTQY
TRBJ1-5	TRBV28	ASRGYTSNQPQH
TRBJ2-1	TRBV2	ASSDGVAGESYEQF
TRBJ2-1	TRBV2	ASSQREVSYNEQF
TRBJ1-1	TRBV30	AWSLTGDTEAF
TRBJ2-2	TRBV4-1	ASSQELGTSVTGELF
TRBJ1-5	TRBV7-2	ASRGQSNQPQH
TRBJ1-5	TRBV19	ASSIQGARQIYQPQH
TRBJ2-5	TRBV5-1	ASSWTSRETQY
TRBJ2-1	TRBV7-2	ASSPRGGNEQF
TRBJ1-6	TRBV27	ASSPQGGENSPLH
TRBJ2-7	TRBV9	ASSVGGLAGSDEQY
TRBJ2-1	TRBV13	ASKAGSYNEQF
TRBJ1-2	TRBV4-1	ASSNPGQGLGYT
TRBJ2-7	TRBV28	ASSLWFGLAGVRYEQY
NA	TRBV4-1	ASSQGITEVLAVSYEQY
TRBJ2-5	TRBV27	ASSLLGTGRVETQY
TRBJ2-7	TRBV7-6	ASSKGGSLYEQY
TRBJ2-3	TRBV29-1	SVEPGLALTDTQY
TRBJ1-2	TRBV7-2	ASSLGQDNYGYT
TRBJ2-2	TRBV13	ASSSFSGTGTGELF
TRBJ1-1	TRBV7-8	ASSLTSRWNTEAF
TRBJ1-1	TRBV2	ASSTGRGTEAF
TRBJ1-6	TRBV6-5	ASSSLDSGYSPLH
TRBJ2-7	TRBV2	ASSAETGIYEQY
TRBJ1-5	TRBV10-2	ASSAGTGVEKGAQH
TRBJ2-1	TRBV29-1	SLATGTGGFEQF
TRBJ1-3	TRBV18	ASSTGAGNTIY
TRBJ1-2	TRBV5-6	ASSLRGQGRTNYGYT
TRBJ1-2	TRBV5-1	ASSIPGTGGEGYT
TRBJ2-7	TRBV6-6	ASTSGGTGIYEQY
TRBJ2-7	TRBV27	ASSVGTSGRYEQY
TRBJ2-1	TRBV14	ASSHWTSGRRTNEQF
TRBJ2-1	TRBV11-2	ASSLGGRVSEQF
TRBJ2-5	TRBV4-2	ASSQATGGGTETQY